A single TCR beta chain is shown here with its context. This sample was included in a study of T cell clones after liver transplantation. Only in-frame clones appear in the TCRdb table, and some are missing; sequencing was by immunoSEQ multiplex PCR. The sample lists about 76,000 clones, roughly 80% occurring once. Trimming stripped 5 bases from V and 5 bases from J, with 16 bases between. The CDR3 has 14 residues. Germline assignment: CDR1 KGHSH and CDR2 LQKENI. This chain links TRBV18 with TRBJ2-7; D remains unclear. The sequence was obtained from a human patient who received a liver transplant. Some T cells may be supplied by the graft donor. The specimen was CD4+ T cells from blood, collected at the 22-month timepoint. DNA for the CDR3: TGTGCCAGCTCAACTGGGCTTCCCTATGACGAGCAGTACTTC. Amino acid sequence: CASSTGLPYDEQYF. The variable domain in full, completed from reference TRBV18 and TRBJ2-7, reads NAGVMQNPRHLVRRRGQEARLRCSPMKGHSHVYWYRQLPEEGLKFMVYLQKENIIDESGMPKERFSAEFPKEGPSILRIQQVVRGDSAAYFCASSTGLPYDEQYFGPGTRLTVT.